These 8 T cell receptor beta chains originate from one sample sequenced in a study of patients and donors after allogeneic stem cell transplantation. TCRdb redid the calling of the RT-PCR reads with MiXCR, one entry per CDR3 protein. The table shows 98,000 or so distinct CDR3 sequences, with approximately 40% occurring only once. Sample: blood, either unsorted or a sorted T cell fraction (not recorded which). These receptors were taken from a human donor who was either an allogeneic HSCT recipient or a stem cell or donor lymphocyte infusion donor (not recorded which). It is not recorded whose cells these are; they may come from a transplant donor.

The chain links TRBV12-3 or TRBV12-4 to TRBJ1-1; D is perhaps TRBD1 (5 bases). Trimming left V 6 bases short and J 4 bases short, with 21 bases between. This CDR3 spans 16 amino acids. CDR3 sequence: CASSPPWAGWTTEAFF. The DNA of the CDR3 is TGTGCCAGCAGCCCACCCTGGGCAGGGTGGACCACTGAAGCTTTCTTT.

This clonotype has more than one count but fewer than ten. The rearrangement links TRBV15 to TRBJ1-6; D remains ambiguous. CDR1 is LNHNV and CDR2 is YYDKDF in the germline V gene (reference sequence). V lost 2 bases to trimming and J lost 4 bases, with 9 bases between them. The CDR3 runs 15 residues. Written as DNA, the CDR3 is TGTGCCACCAGCAGACTTGGACCGTATAATTCACCCCTCCACTTT. It is translated as CATSRLGPYNSPLHF.

V gene TRBV20-1 combines with J gene TRBJ2-7; D might be TRBD2 (5 bases). V was cut by 6 bases and J by 2 bases, with 11 bases left in between. The CDR3 covers 12 residues. Germline V gene sequence: CDR1 DFQATT, CDR2 SNEGSKA (reference sequence). CDR3 nucleotides: TGCAGTGCCAGGACGGGGACCTACGAGCAGTACTTC. Translation: CSARTGTYEQYF.

CDR3 sequence: CASSSRIEAFF. The CDR3 nucleotides read TGTGCCAGCAGCTCGAGAATTGAAGCTTTCTTT. V usage is TRBV5-6 and J usage is TRBJ1-1; D gene uncertain. Germline loops: CDR1 SGHDT, CDR2 YYEEEE. This CDR3 has 11 amino acids. Trimming took 3 bases from V and 7 from J, leaving 7 bases between them.

V usage is TRBV9 and J usage is TRBJ2-7; D is uncertain. Trimming cost V 4 bases and J 4 bases, with 18 bases left between them. Germline V gene sequence: CDR1 SGDLS, CDR2 YYNGEE. The CDR3 runs 15 residues. The CDR3 nucleotides are TGTGCCAGCAGCCGAAACGACTTGCCGTGGTACGAGCAGTACTTC. It is translated as CASSRNDLPWYEQYF.

The chain employs TRBV4-3 and TRBJ2-4; 12 nucleotides line up with TRBD2. V was pared by 4 bases and J by 6 bases, with 4 bases of the junction left unmatched. The CDR3 has 15 amino acids. In germline, CDR1 is LGHNA, CDR2 YSLEER. The CDR3 region is CASSPLAGGGNIQYF. The CDR3 DNA reads TGCGCCAGCAGCCCTCTAGCGGGAGGGGGAAACATTCAGTACTTC.

V and J are TRBV18 and TRBJ2-3; 7 positions agree with TRBD2. The CDR3 has 15 residues. Germline CDR1 KGHSH, CDR2 LQKENI. Losses at the gene ends were 6 bases for V and 3 bases for J; bases not matched to a gene: 9. CDR3 sequence (DNA): TGTGCCAGCTCTCTCTGGCGGGAGCTAACAGATACGCAGTATTTT. Translating it yields CASSLWRELTDTQYF.

The chain links TRBV29-1 to TRBJ2-7, with TRBD1 as a possible D gene (6 bases). The V gene's germline CDR1 is SQVTM and CDR2 ANQGSEA. The CDR3 totals 14 residues. V was trimmed by 5 bases and J by 0 bases, leaving 14 bases between them. This CDR3 reads CSVRNRERSYEQYF. The CDR3 nucleotides are TGCAGCGTTCGAAACAGGGAACGCTCCTACGAGCAGTACTTC.